The sequence of this TCR beta chain was determined in a study of blood T cell repertoires in COVID-19. Study-wide context: Acute and convalescent COVID-19 samples came from the United States, Italy and Spain. In each case, the material was cDNA or gDNA derived from T cells, B-cell-depleted T cells, or PBMCs.

With 3 bases removed from V and 11 bases from J, the gap between germline ends came to 17 bases. CDR3 length: 14 residues. CDR1 and CDR2 from the germline V gene are MNHNS and SASEGT. Authors' methods: Estimates of nucleated cell counts were drawn from the amplification of reference gene primers. Only in-frame clones appear in the TCRdb table, and some are missing; sequencing was by immunoSEQ multiplex PCR. V, J and clone size derive from that table, while D and trimming were established from the DNA sequence. This table holds a few hundred thousand clones, 86% found once. The sample taken for sequencing was peripheral blood. This sequence was found in a woman younger than 45 with active or convalescent COVID-19. The chain uses TRBV6-1 and TRBJ1-3; the D gene is possibly TRBD1 (6 bases). The CDR3 bases are TGTGCCAGCAGTGATCAGGGACACCTCCGAGCCATATATTTT. It encodes CASSDQGHLRAIYF.